The text below deals with one T cell receptor (beta chain). Its antigen is currently unknown. Beta-chain TCR CDR3 regions were amplified from RNA transcripts. In the first round, RT-PCR was carried out with HTBI primers, and a multiplex PCR formed the second round. MiXCR, applied by TCRdb to the multiplex PCR reads, yields one record per CDR3 protein. The sample has 170,000 or so distinct CDR3 sequences; just under 40% are singletons. The record originates from a study of Graves' ophthalmopathy and Graves' hyperthyroidism. Study as a whole: Peripheral blood sampling occurred at initial diagnosis, before any treatment.

Clinical symptoms, serum thyroxine, TRAb, thyroid ultrasound and orbital computed tomography were relied on for diagnosis. Germline lookup yields CDR1 MDHEN and CDR2 SYDVKM. This CDR3 comprises 17 residues. V lost 5 bases to trimming and J lost 2 bases; unmatched junction nucleotides: 14. Findings and limits, study-wide: Appearing in blood as well were most expanded thyroid clonotypes above 0.001 frequency.

The chain has TRBV28 and TRBJ2-7, with TRBD2 matching over 8 bases. Sequencing was carried out using peripheral blood. This TCR was recovered from a young man with Graves' ophthalmopathy. DNA of the CDR3: TGTGCCAGCAGTCTCGGACTAGCCGGCGAACTAACCTACGAGCAGTACTTC. Encoded protein: CASSLGLAGELTYEQYF.